This TCR beta chain was identified in a study of T cells after yellow fever vaccination. Whole-study results and caveats: Weaker overall, the secondary response nonetheless peaked faster (day 5 versus 15). Some clonotypes, a small share, were shared between CD4 and CD8 compartments.

MiXCR was run by TCRdb on the 5' RACE reads, yielding one entry per CDR3 protein. This table holds roughly 250,000 distinct CDR3 sequences, 10% to 15% found once. A note on this clonotype: Its matching antigen is unknown.

The material sequenced was CD4+ T cells sorted from PBMCs, taken 45 days after the yellow fever booster vaccination. The receptor was isolated from a man aged 30-40 years who received the YFV17D yellow fever vaccine.

CDR3 sequence reads: CASSNWEYGEQYF. DNA of the CDR3: TGTGCCAGCAGCAATTGGGAGTATGGCGAGCAGTACTTC. The chain is built from TRBV21-1 and TRBJ2-7; the table names TRBD2, a call not compared with the DNA. TRBV21-1 is listed as a pseudogene. This CDR3 comprises 13 residues.